A single sample is the source of the 10 T cell receptor beta chains below, sequenced in a study of Ad26.COV2.S vaccination and SARS-CoV-2 variants. Using immunoSEQ multiplex PCR, the repertoire was profiled, and TCRdb retains in-frame clones only, with some absent. This table holds roughly 420,000 clones, nearly 90% found once. Treatment specified: 19 received Ad26.COV2.S at low or high dose, single or two shots; five or six received placebo; per-sample allocation not given. Samples were taken on day 63 after the first vaccine or placebo injection. The sample consisted of peripheral blood, taken in a trial of Ad26.COV2.S vaccine versus placebo. These receptors were taken from a person aged 18 to 59 who received the Ad26.COV2.S COVID-19 vaccine or a placebo.

The genes are TRBV7-8 and TRBJ1-3; perhaps TRBD1 as D (6 bases). V was cut by 6 bases and J by 1 base, with 10 bases left in between. CDR3 length: 14 amino acids. Germline CDR1 is SGHVS and CDR2 is FQNEAQ. The CDR3 coding sequence is TGTGCCAGCAGGTGGGGGGCATCTGGAAACACCATATATTTT. Protein product: CASRWGASGNTIYF.

The chain has TRBV12-3 or TRBV12-4 and TRBJ2-3; tentative D call: TRBD1 (6 bases). The CDR3 is 11 amino acids. The V and J ends lost 10 bases and 6 bases respectively, with 11 bases between them. This CDR3 is CANGRGDTQYF. Here the CDR3 DNA reads TGTGCCAACGGAAGGGGGGATACGCAGTATTTT.

The chain couples TRBV4-1 to TRBJ2-1; no firm D call. Germline-derived CDR1 and CDR2 are MGHRA and YSYEKL. The CDR3 runs 17 residues. V was clipped by 1 base and J by 0 bases, with 13 bases between them. The CDR3 is CASSQVLQISSYNEQFF. Here the CDR3 DNA reads TGCGCCAGCAGCCAAGTTTTACAGATCAGCTCCTACAATGAGCAGTTCTTC.

V usage is TRBV11-1 and J usage is TRBJ1-5; 9 nucleotides match TRBD1. Trimming at V came to 6 bases and at J to 3 bases, leaving 6 bases not matched to a gene. The CDR3 sequence is 15 residues long. From germline, CDR1 is SGHAT and CDR2 FQDESV (reference sequence). CDR3: CASSPGTGNNQPQHF. The CDR3 nucleotides read TGTGCCAGCAGTCCCGGGACAGGGAACAATCAGCCCCAGCATTTT.

CDR3 region: CASSLWGGNTEAFF. The CDR3, as DNA: TGTGCCAGCAGTCTTTGGGGTGGAAACACTGAAGCTTTCTTT. This sequence joins TRBV6-4 and TRBJ1-1; D uncertain. The CDR3 contains 14 residues. V was pared by 5 bases and J by 2 bases, with 12 bases between. Germline CDR1 and CDR2: MRHNA and SNTAGT.

The rearrangement joins TRBV6-5 to TRBJ2-5; D may be TRBD1 (6 bases). Trimming cost V 5 bases and J 4 bases, with 14 bases left between them. CDR3 length: 14 residues. Per the germline V gene, CDR1 is MNHEY and CDR2 is SVGAGI. This CDR3 is CASSIRTARETQYF. CDR3 nucleotides: TGTGCCAGCAGTATTAGGACAGCCCGAGAGACCCAGTACTTC.

The chain couples TRBV7-3 to TRBJ2-1, with TRBD2 matching over 11 bases. The V gene end was trimmed by 3 bases and the J gene end by 7 bases; junction bases not matched to a gene: 8. In germline, CDR1 is SGHTA, CDR2 FQGTGA. The CDR3 runs 16 residues. The CDR3 is CASSFGRLAGRNEQFF. CDR3 nucleotide sequence: TGTGCCAGCAGCTTTGGGCGACTAGCGGGGAGGAATGAGCAGTTCTTC.

Here the CDR3 DNA reads TGTGCCAGCTCACCCCGGCAGGCTGACACCGGGGAGCTGTTTTTT. Its translation: CASSPRQADTGELFF. This chain connects TRBV18 to TRBJ2-2; D not certain. This CDR3 region has 15 residues. V lost 3 bases to trimming and J lost 3 bases, with 11 bases between them. The germline V gene has CDR1 KGHSH and CDR2 LQKENI.

J is TRBJ1-5 and V is TRBV28, with 9 bases lining up with TRBD1. J was trimmed by 2 bases and V by 6 bases; bases with no gene match: 8. There are 16 residues in the CDR3. Germline assignment: CDR1 MDHEN and CDR2 SYDVKM. CDR3 protein: CASRVPGQGGNQPQHF. Here the CDR3 DNA reads TGTGCCAGCAGAGTTCCGGGACAGGGAGGCAATCAGCCCCAGCATTTT.

This chain connects TRBV2 to TRBJ1-6; weak D call: TRBD1 (6 bases). Trimming removed 6 bases at V and 13 bases at J, with 16 bases between. The CDR3 is 13 residues long. CDR1 and CDR2 from the germline V gene are SNHLY and FYNNEI. CDR3 DNA sequence: TGTGCCAGCAGGATGGGGGGGCTGGCGCCCCTCCACTTT. Its protein is CASRMGGLAPLHF.